This is a list of T cell receptor beta chains from one sample in a study of T cell responses to AZD1222 COVID-19 vaccine. Assay used: immunoSEQ multiplex PCR; TCRdb lists only in-frame clones, some missing. The profile shows roughly 93,000 clones, 85% to 90% of them singletons. Sequenced here: peripheral blood, sampled on day 0 of AZD1222 vaccination. These receptors all come from an adult in good health. The CDR3 runs from the conserved cysteine through the conserved F or W.

v_call: TRBV18
j_call: TRBJ2-7
cdr3_aa: CASSPRRQGAREQYF

v_call: TRBV6-5
j_call: TRBJ2-1
cdr3_aa: CASTYLARGGYNEQFF

v_call: TRBV19
j_call: TRBJ2-6
cdr3_aa: CASSIVGGKIGANVLTF

v_call: TRBV11-2
j_call: TRBJ2-7
cdr3_aa: CASSLTSGGRSHEQYF

v_call: TRBV12-3/TRBV12-4
j_call: TRBJ1-2
cdr3_aa: CASSLAQSYGYTF

v_call: TRBV12-3/TRBV12-4
j_call: TRBJ2-7
cdr3_aa: CASSDYAYEQYF

v_call: TRBV6-5
j_call: TRBJ1-2
cdr3_aa: CASTGSGNYGYTF

v_call: TRBV30
j_call: TRBJ1-4
cdr3_aa: CAWSGPQRAEKLFF

v_call: TRBV29-1
j_call: TRBJ2-1
cdr3_aa: CSSGFNEQFF

v_call: TRBV14
j_call: TRBJ1-3
cdr3_aa: CASSQLLPTVSGNTIYF

v_call: TRBV5-8
j_call: TRBJ1-6
cdr3_aa: CASSLSPDSPLHF

v_call: TRBV6-2/TRBV6-3
j_call: TRBJ2-4
cdr3_aa: CASSGQLAKNIQYF

v_call: TRBV7-9
j_call: TRBJ2-4
cdr3_aa: CASSHPGQGWTKNIQYF

v_call: TRBV5-4
j_call: TRBJ2-5
cdr3_aa: CASSLQGAGETQYF

v_call: TRBV28
j_call: TRBJ2-7
cdr3_aa: CASRLSFGGPSGKVFYEQYF

v_call: TRBV5-1
j_call: TRBJ2-7
cdr3_aa: CASSGTGRLGQYF

v_call: TRBV11-3
j_call: TRBJ2-7
cdr3_aa: CASSLWRDRGAYEQYF

v_call: TRBV30
j_call: TRBJ1-3
cdr3_aa: CAWSLGQSSGNTIYF

v_call: TRBV19
j_call: TRBJ2-2
cdr3_aa: CASSPGLADTGELFF

v_call: TRBV7-9
j_call: TRBJ2-7
cdr3_aa: CASSGPQRNPRYEQYF

v_call: TRBV28
j_call: TRBJ2-3
cdr3_aa: CASSLGTDTQYF

v_call: TRBV7-2
j_call: TRBJ2-1
cdr3_aa: CASSIGYRSLSQFF